Below, one T cell receptor (beta chain) is given with its context. The source of the sample is a study of shared clonotypes between healthy human individuals. Unsorted PBMC DNA underwent sequencing on ten immunoSEQ deep assay plates. TCRdb's copy holds only in-frame clones and misses some; the assay was immunoSEQ multiplex PCR. Of fewer than 600,000 clones listed, 79% were seen once; the top ten hold over 10%. Germline values: CDR1 SGHTA, CDR2 FQGNSA. V lost 1 base to trimming and J lost 5 bases, with 14 bases between them. The CDR3 length is 15 residues. The V and J genes are TRBV7-2 and TRBJ1-1; D is undetermined. The TCR originated in a woman aged 40 to 50 in good health. Some clones in this sample may be carry-over from other donors' samples. The source material was PBMCs. CDR3 coding DNA: TGTGCCAGCAGCTTAGGTGTCGGTGAGATGACTGAAGCTTTCTTT. Translated, it gives CASSLGVGEMTEAFF.